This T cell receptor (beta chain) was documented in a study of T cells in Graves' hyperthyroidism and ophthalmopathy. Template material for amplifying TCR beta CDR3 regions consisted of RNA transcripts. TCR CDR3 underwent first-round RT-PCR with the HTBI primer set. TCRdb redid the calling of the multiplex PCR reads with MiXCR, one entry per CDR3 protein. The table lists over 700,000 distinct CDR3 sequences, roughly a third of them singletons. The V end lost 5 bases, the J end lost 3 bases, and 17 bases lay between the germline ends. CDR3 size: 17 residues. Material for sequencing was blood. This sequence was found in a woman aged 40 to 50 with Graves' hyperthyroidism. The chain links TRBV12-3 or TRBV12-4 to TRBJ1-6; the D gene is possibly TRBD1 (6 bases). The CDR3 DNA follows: TGTGCCAGCAGTCCAGGCAGGGGAGGAGGCTATAATTCACCCCTCCACTTT. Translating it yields CASSPGRGGGYNSPLHF.